This T cell receptor (beta chain) was documented in a study of T-cell reconstitution after alpha-beta-depleted transplantation in children. General study findings and limits: Several patients had high TCRbeta diversity at day 60; it came from surviving recipient T cells and thymic progenitors. T-cell counts and diversity were attributed mostly to newly produced T cells one year after transplant. Several hundred rapidly expanded clones from non-depleted graft cells reportedly supplied alpha-beta T cells about two months post-transplant.

As regards this clonotype: What it recognizes is unknown.

Germline V gives CDR1 MGHDK, CDR2 SYGVNS. This CDR3 is built from 15 residues. Trimming stripped 0 bases from V and 4 bases from J, with 9 bases between. Preparation of the TCRbeta library was carried out with unique molecular identifiers. TCRdb reprocessed the PCR reads with MiXCR, giving one entry per CDR3 protein. In the table there are about 640,000 distinct CDR3 sequences, 13% of which are singletons. The chain uses TRBV25-1 and TRBJ2-2, with D perhaps assigned TRBD1 or TRBD2 (5 bases each). The material sequenced was PBMCs, mostly from graft donor cells, taken 360 days after TCRalphabeta/CD19-depleted stem cell transplant. This TCR came from a male patient between 5 and 17 years old who had a stem cell transplant for acute myeloid leukemia, so the T cells may come from the graft donor. The DNA of the CDR3 is TGTGCCAGCAGTGAATATCGGGACGCCACCGGGGAGCTGTTTTTT. The encoded protein is CASSEYRDATGELFF.